What follows are 14 T cell receptor beta chains derived from one specimen sequenced in a study of T-cell reconstitution after alpha-beta-depleted transplantation in children. Unique molecular identifiers were incorporated during preparation of the TCRbeta library. TCRdb analysed the PCR reads with MiXCR anew, one entry per CDR3 protein. The sample includes around 240,000 distinct CDR3 sequences, around 7.5% of them seen just once. The sequencing used PBMCs, mostly from graft donor cells, collected 180 days after TCRalphabeta/CD19-depleted stem cell transplant. These receptors originate from a male patient between 5 and 17 years old who had a stem cell transplant for acute lymphoblastic leukemia, so the T cells may come from the graft donor.

This clonotype came up a few times. The chain uses TRBV19 and TRBJ1-1; maybe TRBD1 (5 bases). Germline values: CDR1 LNHDA, CDR2 SQIVND (reference sequence). The CDR3 is 16 amino acids. V dropped 5 bases and J dropped 0 bases, with 16 bases sitting between them. The CDR3 loop reads CASSPRDERMNTEAFF. DNA of the CDR3: TGTGCCAGTAGTCCCCGGGACGAACGTATGAACACTGAAGCTTTCTTT.

Notes on this clonotype: A much larger clone sits a single nucleotide away, making a read error possible. The chain has TRBV12-3 or TRBV12-4 and TRBJ2-3, with D unclear. The CDR3 is 11 amino acids. CDR3 sequence reads: CASGDTDRQYF. For the CDR3, the DNA is TGTGCCAGCGGGGATACAGATAGGCAGTATTTT.

The V gene is TRBV12-3 or TRBV12-4, the J gene TRBJ1-1, with a possible D match to TRBD1 (6 bases). The CDR3 runs 18 residues. Here the CDR3 reads CTISLARYVTGTNTEAFF. The CDR3 DNA follows: TGTACCATCAGTTTAGCGCGGTATGTGACAGGAACGAACACTGAAGCTTTCTTT.

This clonotype appeared many times. The chain combines TRBV20-1 with TRBJ2-1, with D possibly being TRBD2 (6 bases). The CDR3 consists of 16 residues. The germline CDR1 and CDR2 sequences are DFQATT and SNEGSKA (reference sequence). The V and J ends lost 3 bases and 3 bases respectively, with 18 bases between them. Written as DNA, the CDR3 is TGCAGTGCTAGGGACTTGGCGGGGCATTTCTACAATGAGCAGTTCTTC. This codes for CSARDLAGHFYNEQFF.

This clonotype was counted many times. The chain is built from TRBV10-3 and TRBJ1-4, with D maybe TRBD1 (5 bases). The CDR3 has 14 residues. Germline CDR1 reads ENHRY; CDR2 reads SYGVKD. V was trimmed by 6 bases and J by 5 bases, leaving 13 bases between them. The CDR3 sequence is CAISGTAVNEKLFF. The CDR3 bases are TGTGCCATCAGCGGGACGGCCGTCAATGAAAAACTGTTTTTT.

The chain carries TRBV10-3 and TRBJ1-1; 7 nucleotides line up with TRBD1. Germline V gene sequence: CDR1 ENHRY, CDR2 SYGVKD. The length of the CDR3 is 14 residues. V was pared by 6 bases and J by 6 bases, with 10 bases of the junction left unmatched. CDR3 loop: CAIRDRADIAEAFF. CDR3 DNA: TGTGCCATCAGAGACAGGGCGGATATCGCTGAAGCTTTCTTT.

This clonotype was seen at least ten times. This chain joins TRBV12-3 or TRBV12-4 and TRBJ1-6; 7 nucleotides agree with TRBD1. The length of the CDR3 is 13 residues. V lost 5 bases to trimming and J lost 7 bases; unmatched junction nucleotides: 2. The CDR3: CASSQGENSPLHF. Written as DNA, the CDR3 is TGTGCCAGCAGTCAGGGGGAAAATTCACCCCTCCACTTT.

This clonotype was seen at least ten times. The chain carries TRBV2 and TRBJ2-3; perhaps D is TRBD1 or TRBD2 (5 bases each). Germline V lookup: CDR1 SNHLY, CDR2 FYNNEI. The CDR3 sequence is 16 residues long. V lost 6 bases and J lost 0, with 16 bases in between. The CDR3 DNA is TGTGCCAGCAGAAGGGGAGACCGTTCGAGCACAGATACGCAGTATTTT. Encoded protein: CASRRGDRSSTDTQYF.

The sample holds many counts of this clonotype. V gene TRBV27 combines with J gene TRBJ2-1; D is unresolved. Germline V gene data show CDR1 as MNHEY and CDR2 as SMNVEV (reference sequence). V lost 2 bases and J lost 0, with 11 bases in between. The CDR3 length is 16 residues. The CDR3 bases are TGTGCCAGCAGTTTAACGCCCCTTAGCTCCTACAATGAGCAGTTCTTC. Encoded protein: CASSLTPLSSYNEQFF.

This chain links TRBV11-1 with TRBJ2-5; 12 bases align to TRBD2. The CDR3 loop spans 17 amino acids. Germline V lookup: CDR1 SGHAT, CDR2 FQDESV (reference sequence). V lost 5 bases to trimming and J lost 2 bases; unmatched junction nucleotides: 9. CDR3 sequence: CASSPGTSGLHQETQYF. The CDR3 DNA sequence: TGTGCCAGCAGCCCCGGGACTAGCGGGCTCCATCAAGAGACCCAGTACTTC.

This clonotype appeared many times. The chain recombines TRBV6-1 with TRBJ2-3, with 8 positions matching TRBD1. The CDR3 runs to 15 residues. The trim removed 5 bases at V and 5 bases at J, leaving 9 bases unmatched. CDR1 and CDR2 from the germline V gene are MNHNS and SASEGT. The CDR3 DNA follows: TGTGCCAGCAGTAGCCAGGGGGCAGGGAGAGATACGCAGTATTTT. Its translation: CASSSQGAGRDTQYF.

The table lists this clonotype with many counts. The rearrangement joins TRBV2 to TRBJ2-3; D is unclear. Between the trimmed V and J ends, which lost 7 bases and 4 bases, there was a span of 9 bases. Germline CDR1 is SNHLY and CDR2 is FYNNEI. The CDR3 is made up of 12 amino acids. The DNA of the CDR3 is TGTGCCAGCACTAGTGAGGCAGATACGCAGTATTTT. This encodes CASTSEADTQYF.

This clonotype was picked up many times. The V gene is TRBV7-2, the J gene TRBJ2-5, with D perhaps assigned TRBD1 or TRBD2 (6 bases each). Germline CDR1 SGHTA, CDR2 FQGNSA. CDR3 size: 15 residues. Trimming shortened V by 4 bases and J by 9 bases, and 21 bases separated the two germline ends. The CDR3 sequence is CASSSFPRGSGAQYF. CDR3 DNA sequence: TGTGCCAGCAGCTCCTTCCCAAGGGGGTCGGGGGCCCAGTACTTC.

This clonotype was recorded at least ten times. CDR3 sequence reads: CASSPLGGGQETQYF. The CDR3 region has the DNA TGTGCCAGCAGCCCCTTGGGGGGCGGCCAAGAGACCCAGTACTTC. V is TRBV5-6 and J is TRBJ2-5; tentatively, D is TRBD1 or TRBD2 (6 bases each). The V gene's germline CDR1 is SGHDT and CDR2 YYEEEE. Trimming removed 4 bases at V and 1 base at J, with 14 bases between. The CDR3 covers 15 residues.